Reported below is one T cell receptor beta chain. Its target is not known. This record belongs to a study of shared clonotypes between healthy human individuals. The CDR3 extends over 13 amino acids. Trimming stripped 6 bases from V and 0 bases from J, with 9 bases between. Germline-derived CDR1 and CDR2 are MNHEY and SVGAGI. Generated by immunoSEQ multiplex PCR, the TCRdb table keeps only in-frame clones and is missing some. The sample gives millions of clones, approximately 90% of which show up once; over 0.12% is in the top ten. Study-wide points: Researchers sampled blood only, noting tissue repertoires likely differ. Naive subsets generally had larger estimated richness than memory subsets.

The specimen was naive CD4+ T cells sorted from blood. Subset noted: CD45RA+ positively selected. V gene TRBV6-5 combines with J gene TRBJ2-7, with a possible D match to TRBD1 (5 bases). This TCR was sampled from a young man in good health. The CDR3 reads CASRTVLSYEQYF. CDR3 DNA sequence: TGTGCCAGCAGGACAGTCCTCTCCTACGAGCAGTACTTC.